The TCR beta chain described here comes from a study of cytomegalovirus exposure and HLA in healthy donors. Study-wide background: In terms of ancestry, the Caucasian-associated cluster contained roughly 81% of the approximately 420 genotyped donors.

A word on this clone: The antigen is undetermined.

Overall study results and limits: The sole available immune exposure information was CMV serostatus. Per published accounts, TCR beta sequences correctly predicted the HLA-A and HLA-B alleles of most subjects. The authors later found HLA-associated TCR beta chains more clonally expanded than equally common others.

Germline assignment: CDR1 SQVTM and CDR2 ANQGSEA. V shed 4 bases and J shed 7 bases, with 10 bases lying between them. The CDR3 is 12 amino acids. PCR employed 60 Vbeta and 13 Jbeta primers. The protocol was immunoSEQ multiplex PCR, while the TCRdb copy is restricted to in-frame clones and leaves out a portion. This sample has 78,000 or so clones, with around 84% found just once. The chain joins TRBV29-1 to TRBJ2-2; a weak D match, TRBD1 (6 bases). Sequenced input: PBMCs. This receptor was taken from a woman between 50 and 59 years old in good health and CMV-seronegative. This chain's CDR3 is CSVAGEGGELFF. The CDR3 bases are TGCAGCGTTGCAGGGGAAGGCGGGGAGCTGTTTTTT.